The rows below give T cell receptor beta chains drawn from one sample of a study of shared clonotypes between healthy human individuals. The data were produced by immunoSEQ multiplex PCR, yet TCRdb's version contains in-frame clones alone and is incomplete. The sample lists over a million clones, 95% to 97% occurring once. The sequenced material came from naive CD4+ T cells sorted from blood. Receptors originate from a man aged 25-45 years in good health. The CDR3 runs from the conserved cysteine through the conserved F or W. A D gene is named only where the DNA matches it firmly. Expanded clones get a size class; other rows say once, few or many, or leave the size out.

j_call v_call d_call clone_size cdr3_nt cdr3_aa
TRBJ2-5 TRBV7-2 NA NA TGTGCCAGCAGCGAACAAGAGACCCAGTACTTC CASSEQETQYF
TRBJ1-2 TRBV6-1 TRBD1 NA TGTGCCAGCAGTGAAGCGGGGGGACAGGGATACTATGGCTACACCTTC CASSEAGGQGYYGYTF
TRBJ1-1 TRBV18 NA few TGTGCCAGCTCAGGAGACACTGAAGCTTTCTTT CASSGDTEAFF
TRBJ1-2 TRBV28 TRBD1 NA TGTGCCAGCAGTCCCGGACAGGCTAACTATGGCTACACCTTC CASSPGQANYGYTF
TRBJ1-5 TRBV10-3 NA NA TGTGCCATCAGTGAGTGGGTGGGGGAACCCCAGCATTTT CAISEWVGEPQHF
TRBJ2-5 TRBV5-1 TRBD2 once TGCGCCAGCAGTCTAGCGGCACAAGAGACCCAGTACTTC CASSLAAQETQYF
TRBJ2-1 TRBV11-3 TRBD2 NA TGTGCCAGCAGCCCTCGAGCGGGAGGAACTTACAATGAGCAGTTCTTC CASSPRAGGTYNEQFF
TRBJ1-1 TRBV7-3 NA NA TGTGCCAGCAGCCCGGGACATATGAACACTGAAGCTTTCTTT CASSPGHMNTEAFF
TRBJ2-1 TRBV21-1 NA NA TGTGCCAGCAGCCAGTGCGCTAGAAATGAGCAGTTCTTC CASSQCARNEQFF
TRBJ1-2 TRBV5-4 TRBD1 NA TGTGCCAGCAGCGCGGACAGGGGGGCCTATGGCTACACCTTC CASSADRGAYGYTF
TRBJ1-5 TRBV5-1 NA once TGCGCCAGCAGCTTGGAGCAGGGCGGCGGTCAGCCCCAGCATTTT CASSLEQGGGQPQHF
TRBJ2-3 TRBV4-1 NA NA TGCGCCAGCAGCCAAACTGGGGCGCAGTATTTT CASSQTGAQYF
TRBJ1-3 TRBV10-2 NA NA TGCGCCAGCAGTGATTTGGTCGGTTTAAGAACTGGAAACACCATATATTTT CASSDLVGLRTGNTIYF
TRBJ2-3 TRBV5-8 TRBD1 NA TGTGCCAGCAGCCGCCGGACAGGGGGCGGGTCAGATACGCAGTATTTT CASSRRTGGGSDTQYF
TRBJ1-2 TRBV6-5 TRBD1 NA TGTGCCAGCAGTTACCGGGACAGAAACTATGGCTACACCTTC CASSYRDRNYGYTF
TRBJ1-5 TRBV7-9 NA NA TGTGCCAGCAGCTTAGTGGACGGTCAGCCCCAGCATTTT CASSLVDGQPQHF
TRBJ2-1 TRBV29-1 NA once TGCAGCGTTGGAGGGAGGAATGAGCAGTTCTTC CSVGGRNEQFF
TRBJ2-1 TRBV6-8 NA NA TGTGCCAGCGTTGGAAGGAGCTCCTACAATGAGCAGTTCTTC CASVGRSSYNEQFF
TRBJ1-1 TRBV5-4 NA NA TGTGCCAGCAGCCCATACCTGGGGATAAACACTGAAGCTTTCTTT CASSPYLGINTEAFF
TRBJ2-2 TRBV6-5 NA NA TGTGCCAGCAGTGGCTTTCTAATCGGGGAGCTGTTTTTT CASSGFLIGELFF
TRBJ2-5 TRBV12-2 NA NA TGTGCAAGCCGCGCTAGCGGGAGAACAGAGACCCAGTACTTC CASRASGRTETQYF
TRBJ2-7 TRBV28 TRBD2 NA TGTGCCAGCAGTTCGGTAGCGGGAGGCACCTCTTCCTACGAGCAGTACTTC CASSSVAGGTSSYEQYF
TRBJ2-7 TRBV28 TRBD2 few TGTGCCAGCAGTTTCCTGGTAGCGGGAGAGCAGTACTTC CASSFLVAGEQYF
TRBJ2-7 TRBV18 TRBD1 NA TGTGCCAGCTCACCTTTGCCGACCGGGACAGGGGTTCTTGGGGAGCAGTACTTC CASSPLPTGTGVLGEQYF
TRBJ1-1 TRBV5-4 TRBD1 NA TGTGCCAGCAGCACTGGGACAGCGCGTTTACGTGAAGCTTTCTTT CASSTGTARLREAFF
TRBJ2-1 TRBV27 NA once TGTGCCAGCAGTAAGGGGTTCTCCTACAATGAGCAGTTCTTC CASSKGFSYNEQFF
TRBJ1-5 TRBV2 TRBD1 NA TGTGCCAGCAGTGAGGGACAGCCAGATCAGCCCCAGCATTTT CASSEGQPDQPQHF
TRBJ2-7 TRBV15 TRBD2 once TGTGCCACCAGCAGGGCCGGACTAGGGACCTACGAGCAGTACTTC CATSRAGLGTYEQYF
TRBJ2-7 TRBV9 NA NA TGTGCCAGCAGCGCCTTGGACATCGGCTACGAGCAGTACTTC CASSALDIGYEQYF
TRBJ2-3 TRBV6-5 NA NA TGTGCCAGCATTAGCCCGCCAGATACGCAGTATTTT CASISPPDTQYF
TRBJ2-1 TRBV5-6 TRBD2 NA TGTGCCAGCAGCCGGACTAGCGGGACGTACAATGAGCAGTTCTTC CASSRTSGTYNEQFF
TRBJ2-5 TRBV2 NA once TGTGCCAGCAGGACAGATCAAGAGACCCAGTACTTC CASRTDQETQYF
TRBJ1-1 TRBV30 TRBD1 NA TGTGCCTGGAGGGGGGGACAGTTTACGATCCGAATGAACACTGAAGCTTTCTTT CAWRGGQFTIRMNTEAFF
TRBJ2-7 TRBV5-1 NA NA TGCGCCAGCAGCTCCATCGGGACAATATCCTACGAGCAGTACTTC CASSSIGTISYEQYF
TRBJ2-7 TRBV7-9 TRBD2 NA TGTGCCAGCACCAACGGGGGGTTCTACGAGCAGTACTTC CASTNGGFYEQYF
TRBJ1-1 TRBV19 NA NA TGTGCCAGTAGTATCGGCAGATTTAACACTGAAGCTTTCTTT CASSIGRFNTEAFF
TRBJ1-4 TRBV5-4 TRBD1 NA TGTGCCAGCAGCACCTACGACAGGGACGAGAGGGAAAAACTGTTTTTT CASSTYDRDEREKLFF
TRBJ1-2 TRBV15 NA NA TGTGCCACCAGCAGGGGCCAGAACTATGGCTACACCTTC CATSRGQNYGYTF
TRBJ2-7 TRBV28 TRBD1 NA TGTGCCAGCAGTTTACCCGGGACAGGGTCTTCCTACGAGCAGTACTTC CASSLPGTGSSYEQYF
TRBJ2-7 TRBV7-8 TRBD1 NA TGTGCCAGCACCCCTTCCCAGGGACAGGGAACCTACGAGCAGTACTTC CASTPSQGQGTYEQYF
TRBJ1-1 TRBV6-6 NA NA TGTGCCAGCAGTTACTCCCGGACGGGGAACACTGAAGCTTTCTTT CASSYSRTGNTEAFF
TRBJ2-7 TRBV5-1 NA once TGCGCCAGCAGCCTAGGACCAGGACTCTCCTACGAGCAGTACTTC CASSLGPGLSYEQYF
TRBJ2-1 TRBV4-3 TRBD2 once TGCGCCAGCAGCCAAGAACCCTCGGGACTAGCGGACAATGAGCAGTTCTTC CASSQEPSGLADNEQFF
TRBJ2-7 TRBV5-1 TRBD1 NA TGCGCCAGCAGCTTGGACAGGGGGCATTACGAGCAGTACTTC CASSLDRGHYEQYF
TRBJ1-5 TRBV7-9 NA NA TGTGCCAGCAGCTCATGGGGCGTCGGGGGTAGTAGCAATCAGCCCCAGCATTTT CASSSWGVGGSSNQPQHF
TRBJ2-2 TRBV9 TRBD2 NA TGTGCCAGCAGCGTAGCGGGAGGGGTGGGACCCGGGGAGCTGTTTTTT CASSVAGGVGPGELFF